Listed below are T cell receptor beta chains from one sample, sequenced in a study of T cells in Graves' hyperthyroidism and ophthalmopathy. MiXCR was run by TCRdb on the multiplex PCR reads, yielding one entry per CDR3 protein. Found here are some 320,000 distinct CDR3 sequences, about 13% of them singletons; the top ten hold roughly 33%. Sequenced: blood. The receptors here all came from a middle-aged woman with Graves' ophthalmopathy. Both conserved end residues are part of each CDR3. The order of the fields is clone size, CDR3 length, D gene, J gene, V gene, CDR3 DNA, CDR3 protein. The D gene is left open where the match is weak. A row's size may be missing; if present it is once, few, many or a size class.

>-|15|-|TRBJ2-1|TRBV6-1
TGTGCCAGCAGTGAAGTCCGGAATTCCGTGGGGGAGCAGTTCTTC
CASSEVRNSVGEQFF
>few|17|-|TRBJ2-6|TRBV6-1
TGTGCCAGCAGTGAAGGAATTGGGCGATCTGGGGCCAACGTCCTGACTTTC
CASSEGIGRSGANVLTF
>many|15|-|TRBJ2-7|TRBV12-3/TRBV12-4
TGTGCCAGCAGTCCCGGTGGTGCGGGCTCCTACGAGCAGTACTTC
CASSPGGAGSYEQYF
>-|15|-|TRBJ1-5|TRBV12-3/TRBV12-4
TGTGCCAGCAGTTTAGGAGGTCGTAGCAATCAGCCCCAGCATTTT
CASSLGGRSNQPQHF
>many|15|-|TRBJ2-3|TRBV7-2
TGTGCCAGCAGCTTAAGGGGGGCTCGGACAGATACGCAGTATTTT
CASSLRGARTDTQYF
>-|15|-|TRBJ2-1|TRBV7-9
TGTGCCAGCAGCCACTCGGTTGGCAGTAGCCATGAGCAGTTCTTC
CASSHSVGSSHEQFF
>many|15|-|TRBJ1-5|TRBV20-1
TGCAGTGCTAGGTCCGGGGAGGGGGAGAATCAGCCCCAGCATTTT
CSARSGEGENQPQHF
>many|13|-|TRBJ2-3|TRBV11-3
TGTGCCAGCAGCTTCCAACCACCAGATACGCAGTATTTT
CASSFQPPDTQYF
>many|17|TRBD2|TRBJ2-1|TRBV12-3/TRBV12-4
TGTGCCAGCAGTTTTTTGCTAGCGGGCGCCTACGGCAATGAGCAGTTCTTC
CASSFLLAGAYGNEQFF
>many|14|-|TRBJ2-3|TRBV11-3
TGTGCCAGCAGCTTAGGTGGGACCACAGATACGCAGTATTTT
CASSLGGTTDTQYF
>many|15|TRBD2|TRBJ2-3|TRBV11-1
TGTGCCAGCAGTTACCTAGCGGGGCTACCAGATACGCAGTATTTT
CASSYLAGLPDTQYF
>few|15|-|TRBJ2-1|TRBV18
TGTGCCAGCTCACCAGTCGGGCTAGCATTCGATGAGCAGTTCTTC
CASSPVGLAFDEQFF
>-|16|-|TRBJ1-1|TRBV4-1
TGCGCCAGCAGCCACCAACAGGGAAGAGGCGCCACTGAAGCTTTCTTT
CASSHQQGRGATEAFF
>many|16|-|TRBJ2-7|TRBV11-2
TGTGCCAGCAGCTTAGTGTCGGCAGGAAGAGCCTACGAGCAGTACTTC
CASSLVSAGRAYEQYF
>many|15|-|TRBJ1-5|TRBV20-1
TGCAGTGCTAGCCTGGGAGCGGGCTCTCATCAGCCCCAGCATTTT
CSASLGAGSHQPQHF
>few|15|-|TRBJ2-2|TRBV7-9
TGTGCCAGCAGCTTACAGTGGAAGAACACCGGGGAGCTGTTTTTT
CASSLQWKNTGELFF
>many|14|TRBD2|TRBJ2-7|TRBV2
TGTGCCAGCAGTGGGACTAGCCTCGTGAACGAGCAGTACTTC
CASSGTSLVNEQYF
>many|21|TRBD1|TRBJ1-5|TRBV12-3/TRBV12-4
TGTGCCAGCAGTCAGCAACTGGGAGACAGGGACAGAAAGGAAGGGGGTCAGCCCCAGCATTTT
CASSQQLGDRDRKEGGQPQHF
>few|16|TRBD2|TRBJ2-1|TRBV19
TGTGCCAGTAGTACCAGCGCTAGCGGGAGAGGTGGTGAGCAGTTCTTC
CASSTSASGRGGEQFF
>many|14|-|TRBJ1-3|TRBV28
TGTGCCAGCATCCACCAGAGCTCTGGAAACACCATATATTTT
CASIHQSSGNTIYF
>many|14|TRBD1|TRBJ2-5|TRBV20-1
TGCAGTGCTAGAGAATGGACAGGGGCAGAGACCCAGTACTTC
CSAREWTGAETQYF
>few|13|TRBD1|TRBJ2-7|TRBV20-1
TGCAGTGCTATCAGACAGGGACCCTACGAGCAGTACTTC
CSAIRQGPYEQYF
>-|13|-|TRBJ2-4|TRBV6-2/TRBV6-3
TGTGCCAGCTTAGAGTTAGCCAAAAACATTCAGTACTTC
CASLELAKNIQYF
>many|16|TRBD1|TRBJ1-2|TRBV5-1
TGCGCCAGCAGCTTGGACGGGACAGCGTGGGACTATGGCTACACCTTC
CASSLDGTAWDYGYTF
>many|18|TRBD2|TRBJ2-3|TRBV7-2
TGTGCCAGCAGCTTGGGACTAGCGGGTATATCGGGCACAGATACGCAGTATTTT
CASSLGLAGISGTDTQYF
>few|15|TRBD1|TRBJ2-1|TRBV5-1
TGCGCCAGCAGCCTCCGGACAGGGGGAGATGATGAGCAGTTCTTC
CASSLRTGGDDEQFF
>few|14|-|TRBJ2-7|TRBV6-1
TGTGCCAGCAACCCAGCCGAGCGGACCTACGAGCAGTACTTC
CASNPAERTYEQYF
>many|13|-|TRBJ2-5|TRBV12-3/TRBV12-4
TGTGCCAGCAGTCGACCCTTACAAGAGACCCAGTACTTC
CASSRPLQETQYF